The clone carrying this T cell receptor (beta chain) showed up many times. Germline V gives CDR1 MGHRA, CDR2 YSYEKL. V dropped 0 bases and J dropped 6 bases, with 12 bases sitting between them. This CDR3 is 15 amino acids long. TCRdb reprocessed the 5' RACE reads with MiXCR, giving one entry per CDR3 protein. The sample shows about 320,000 distinct CDR3 sequences, around 4.5% of them seen only once. The data were obtained in a study of T cells after yellow fever vaccination. The sequence was obtained from a man between 18 and 29 years old who received the YFV17D yellow fever vaccine. This chain uses TRBV4-1 with TRBJ1-5, with D perhaps TRBD1 (5 bases). Sequenced material: PBMCs, taken 15 days after the yellow fever booster vaccination. The CDR3 here is CASSQEPAGRQPQHF. The CDR3 DNA reads TGCGCCAGCAGCCAAGAGCCCGCAGGGCGTCAGCCCCAGCATTTT.